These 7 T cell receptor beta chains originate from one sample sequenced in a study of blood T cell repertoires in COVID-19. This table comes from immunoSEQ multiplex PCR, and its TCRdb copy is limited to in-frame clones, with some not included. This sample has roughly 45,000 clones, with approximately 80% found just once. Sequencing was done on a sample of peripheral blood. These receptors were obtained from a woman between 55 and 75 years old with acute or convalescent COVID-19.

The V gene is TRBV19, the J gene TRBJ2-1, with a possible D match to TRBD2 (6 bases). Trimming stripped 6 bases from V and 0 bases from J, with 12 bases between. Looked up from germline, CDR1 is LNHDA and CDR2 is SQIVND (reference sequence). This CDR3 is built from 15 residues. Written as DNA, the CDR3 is TGTGCCAGTAGCCTAACCGGGAGCTCCTACAATGAGCAGTTCTTC. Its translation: CASSLTGSSYNEQFF.

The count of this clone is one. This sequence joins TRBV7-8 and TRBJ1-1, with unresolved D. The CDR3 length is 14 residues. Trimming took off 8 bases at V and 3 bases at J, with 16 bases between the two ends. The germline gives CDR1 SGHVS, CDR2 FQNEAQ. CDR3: CASVLSLGDTEAFF. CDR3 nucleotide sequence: TGTGCCAGCGTCCTAAGTCTGGGAGACACTGAAGCTTTCTTT.

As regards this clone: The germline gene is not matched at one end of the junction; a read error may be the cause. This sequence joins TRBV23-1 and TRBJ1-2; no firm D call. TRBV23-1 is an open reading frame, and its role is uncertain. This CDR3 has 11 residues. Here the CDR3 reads CASSQLSGYTF. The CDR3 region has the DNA TGCGCCAGCAGCCAATTGAGTGGCTACACCTTC.

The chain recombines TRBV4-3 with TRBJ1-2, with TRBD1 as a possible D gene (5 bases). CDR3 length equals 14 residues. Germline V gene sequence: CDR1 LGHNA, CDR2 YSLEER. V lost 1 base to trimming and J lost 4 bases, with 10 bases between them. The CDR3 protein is CASSQVRGPYGYTF. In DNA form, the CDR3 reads TGCGCCAGCAGCCAAGTAAGGGGCCCCTATGGCTACACCTTC.

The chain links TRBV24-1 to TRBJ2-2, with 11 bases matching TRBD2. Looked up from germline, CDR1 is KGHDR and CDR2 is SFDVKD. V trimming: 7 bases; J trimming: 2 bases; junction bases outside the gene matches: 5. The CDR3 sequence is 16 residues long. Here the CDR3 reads CATSTLAGENTGELFF. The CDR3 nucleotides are TGTGCCACCAGCACACTAGCGGGGGAAAACACCGGGGAGCTGTTTTTT.

This CDR3 reads CASSVEQGTEAFF. The CDR3, as DNA: TGTGCCAGCAGTGTCGAACAGGGGACTGAAGCTTTCTTT. The V gene is TRBV2, the J gene TRBJ1-1; 7 bases align to TRBD1. CDR3 length equals 13 residues. The germline CDR1 and CDR2 sequences are SNHLY and FYNNEI. The V gene end was trimmed by 4 bases and the J gene end by 5 bases; junction bases not matched to a gene: 4.

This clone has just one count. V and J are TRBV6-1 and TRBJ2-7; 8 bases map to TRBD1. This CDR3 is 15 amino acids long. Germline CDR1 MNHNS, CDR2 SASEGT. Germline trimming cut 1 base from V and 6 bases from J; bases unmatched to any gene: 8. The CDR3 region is CASSEEWTGLFEQYF. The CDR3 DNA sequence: TGTGCCAGCAGTGAAGAATGGACAGGGTTGTTCGAGCAGTACTTC.